This is a list of T cell receptor beta chains from one sample in a study of blood T cell repertoires in COVID-19. TCRdb's copy holds only in-frame clones and misses some; the assay was immunoSEQ multiplex PCR. The table has around 280,000 clones, around 85% seen once; the top ten hold less than 4.5%. The sequencing sample was made of peripheral blood. Receptors originate from a woman aged 45-60 years with active or convalescent COVID-19. The CDR3 runs from the conserved cysteine through the conserved F or W. D genes are given only for firm matches. Size is omitted from some rows. Given values are once, few, many or a class for expanded clones.

15	TRBV5-1	TRBJ2-2	NA	NA	CASSSAEGPTGELFF	TGCGCCAGCAGCTCTGCGGAGGGCCCCACCGGGGAGCTGTTTTTT
14	TRBV28	TRBJ1-5	NA	TRBD1	CASSLGTGTQPQHF	TGTGCCAGCAGTTTAGGGACAGGGACTCAGCCCCAGCATTTT
13	TRBV18	TRBJ1-5	NA	NA	CASSPSGNQPQHF	TGTGCCAGCTCCCCCAGTGGCAATCAGCCCCAGCATTTT
13	TRBV28	TRBJ2-5	NA	NA	CASSLSAERVQYF	TGTGCCAGCAGTTTATCAGCTGAGAGGGTCCAGTACTTC
12	TRBV24-1	TRBJ1-2	once	NA	CANRQPYYGYTF	TGTGCCAACCGACAGCCCTACTATGGCTACACCTTC
15	TRBV7-3	TRBJ2-6	few	NA	CASSSGGPGANVLTF	TGTGCCAGCAGCTCAGGGGGGCCTGGGGCCAACGTCCTGACTTTC
15	TRBV27	TRBJ1-5	few	TRBD1	CASRGTGIGNQPQHF	TGTGCCAGCAGAGGGACAGGGATTGGCAATCAGCCCCAGCATTTT
14	TRBV30	TRBJ1-6	NA	NA	CACQVGVYNSPLHF	TGTGCCTGTCAGGTCGGGGTCTATAATTCACCCCTCCACTTT
16	TRBV5-5	TRBJ1-5	many	NA	CASSLGGGQGNQPQHF	TGTGCCAGCAGCCTAGGGGGAGGGCAAGGCAATCAGCCCCAGCATTTT
15	TRBV24-1	TRBJ2-3	NA	TRBD1	CATSDPGQGTDTQYF	TGTGCCACCAGTGATCCGGGACAGGGGACAGATACGCAGTATTTT
15	TRBV18	TRBJ1-1	NA	NA	CASSPRGAAPTEAFF	TGTGCCAGCTCACCACGTGGGGCAGCTCCGACTGAAGCTTTCTTT
15	TRBV19	TRBJ2-5	NA	NA	CASSIRGKEGETQYF	TGTGCCAGTAGTATTAGGGGGAAAGAAGGAGAGACCCAGTACTTC
15	TRBV5-1	TRBJ2-3	NA	TRBD2	CASSFRGRPTDTQYF	TGCGCCAGCAGCTTTCGCGGGAGGCCCACAGATACGCAGTATTTT
12	TRBV2	TRBJ1-6	few	NA	CASNQGNSPLHF	TGTGCCAGCAACCAGGGGAATTCACCCCTCCACTTT
14	TRBV5-4	TRBJ2-1	NA	TRBD2	CASGSGTGHNEQFF	TGTGCCAGCGGAAGCGGGACGGGCCACAATGAGCAGTTCTTC
15	TRBV25-1	TRBJ2-7	NA	NA	CASSDWGRGRYEQYF	TGTGCCAGCAGTGATTGGGGGCGCGGTAGGTACGAGCAGTACTTC
14	TRBV5-1	TRBJ2-2	once	NA	CASSSPTRGGELFF	TGCGCCAGCAGCTCACCAACTAGAGGCGGGGAGCTGTTTTTT
15	TRBV15	TRBJ2-5	NA	NA	CATSRAPATEETQYF	TGTGCCACCAGCAGAGCGCCCGCGACAGAGGAGACCCAGTACTTC
14	TRBV2	TRBJ1-5	once	TRBD1	CASSSGQGIQPQHF	TGTGCCAGCAGCTCCGGACAGGGAATACAGCCCCAGCATTTT
14	TRBV29-1	TRBJ2-3	NA	NA	CSVHPASRGDTQYF	TGCAGCGTTCACCCGGCTAGCCGAGGAGATACGCAGTATTTT
16	TRBV19	TRBJ2-1	NA	TRBD1	CASSITGTGLNNEQFF	TGTGCCAGTAGTATTACGGGGACAGGGCTGAACAATGAGCAGTTCTTC
17	TRBV25-1	TRBJ2-1	NA	TRBD2	CASSGGRIAGDYNEQFF	TGTGCCAGCAGTGGGGGGCGGATAGCGGGAGACTACAATGAGCAGTTCTTC